The 15 T cell receptor beta chains in this list originate from one sample, sequenced in a study of cytomegalovirus exposure and HLA in healthy donors. PCR primers comprised 60 Vbeta and 13 Jbeta primers. Sequencing was performed with immunoSEQ multiplex PCR; in TCRdb, only in-frame clones are kept and a portion is missing. The sample holds 85,000 to 90,000 clones, more than 65% seen once. Sequencing input: PBMCs. The source of these receptors is a man aged 25-45 years in good health and CMV-seronegative.

The chain employs TRBV7-9 and TRBJ1-1; 7 nucleotides agree with TRBD1. The CDR3 spans 15 residues. J lost 5 bases, V lost 5 bases, and 11 bases had no gene match. CDR1 and CDR2 from the germline V gene are SEHNR and FQNEAQ (reference sequence). In DNA, the CDR3 is TGTGCCAGCAGCCTTACAGGGGCGTTGGGTACTGAAGCTTTCTTT. Its protein product is CASSLTGALGTEAFF.

This chain links TRBV7-8 with TRBJ2-1; TRBD2 matches at 8 bases. The CDR3 sequence is 15 residues long. Trimming removed 5 bases from V and 6 bases from J; junction bases left unmatched: 9. CDR1 and CDR2 from the germline V gene are SGHVS and FQNEAQ. The CDR3 bases are TGTGCCAGCAGCCACACCCAAGGGACTAGCAATGAGCAGTTCTTC. Its translation: CASSHTQGTSNEQFF.

This clone came up once. The J gene is TRBJ2-2, the V gene TRBV12-5; D perhaps matches TRBD1 (6 bases). V lost 7 bases to trimming and J lost 9 bases, with 15 bases between them. Per the germline V gene, CDR1 is LGHNT and CDR2 is FRNRAP. The CDR3 loop spans 13 amino acids. The CDR3 is CASAGAGARELFF. CDR3 DNA sequence: TGTGCTAGTGCCGGTGCAGGGGCGAGGGAGCTGTTTTTT.

This clone was observed a handful of times. The CDR3 protein is CASSFPLAGGDVEQFF. The DNA for the CDR3 is TGCGCCAGCAGCTTCCCCTTAGCGGGAGGAGACGTTGAGCAGTTCTTC. The V call is TRBV4-1, the J call TRBJ2-1; TRBD2 matches 10 bases. Per the germline V gene, CDR1 is MGHRA and CDR2 is YSYEKL. Losses at the gene ends were 5 bases for V and 9 bases for J; bases not matched to a gene: 13. The CDR3 is 16 residues long.

V and J are TRBV6-6 and TRBJ1-5; 7 nucleotides match TRBD1. The CDR3 spans 15 residues. The V gene end was trimmed by 6 bases and the J gene end by 5 bases; junction bases not matched to a gene: 10. Germline-derived CDR1 and CDR2 are MNHNY and SVGAGI (reference sequence). The CDR3: CASRRTGLGDQPQHF. CDR3 DNA sequence: TGTGCCAGCAGGAGGACAGGCCTCGGGGATCAGCCCCAGCATTTT.

The J gene is TRBJ2-2, the V gene TRBV19, with D possibly matching TRBD2 (6 bases). The CDR3 sequence is 13 residues long. V lost 7 bases and J 7 bases, leaving 13 bases between the germline ends. Looked up from germline, CDR1 is LNHDA and CDR2 is SQIVND (reference sequence). The CDR3 nucleotides are TGTGCCAGTAAGGATGGAGGGGTCGGGGAGCTGTTTTTT. Translating it yields CASKDGGVGELFF.

The rearrangement links TRBV9 to TRBJ2-2, with D hard to call. Germline V lookup: CDR1 SGDLS, CDR2 YYNGEE. The CDR3 is 17 amino acids. The V end was cut by 6 bases, the J end by 0 bases, with 18 bases between. CDR3 bases: TGTGCCAGCACCAGAGATCTGGGCACAACGAACACCGGGGAGCTGTTTTTT. Protein: CASTRDLGTTNTGELFF.

The V call is TRBV6-5, the J call TRBJ1-1; D perhaps matches TRBD1 (5 bases). Deletions cut 0 bases from V and 10 bases from J, with 15 bases between. Germline V gene data show CDR1 as MNHEY and CDR2 as SVGAGI. The CDR3 spans 14 residues. The CDR3 coding sequence is TGTGCCAGCAGTTACTCAGGGGCTCGACCAGCAGCTTTCTTT. Residues: CASSYSGARPAAFF.

V usage is TRBV5-8 and J usage is TRBJ1-1, with TRBD1 as a possible D gene (6 bases). Between the trimmed V and J ends, which lost 1 base and 0 bases, there was a span of 10 bases. CDR3 length: 15 residues. Germline values: CDR1 SGHTS, CDR2 YDEGEE. CDR3 sequence reads: CASSLRAGVNTEAFF. CDR3 sequence (DNA): TGTGCCAGCAGCTTGCGAGCAGGGGTGAACACTGAAGCTTTCTTT.

In its sample, this clone was seen once. The genes are TRBV19 and TRBJ1-6; tentatively, D is TRBD1 (6 bases). V dropped 5 bases and J dropped 0 bases, with 17 bases sitting between them. The CDR3 contains 18 residues. The germline V gene encodes CDR1 LNHDA and CDR2 SQIVND (reference sequence). The CDR3 sequence is CASSSGTPLSSYNSPLHF. In nucleotides, the CDR3 is TGTGCCAGTAGTTCCGGGACACCTCTCAGCTCCTATAATTCACCCCTCCACTTT.

The genes are TRBV19 and TRBJ2-3, with TRBD2 as a possible D gene (5 bases). Germline-derived CDR1 and CDR2 are LNHDA and SQIVND (reference sequence). There are 15 residues in the CDR3. The V gene lost 3 bases and the J gene lost 6 bases, with 16 bases spanning the gap. The CDR3 spells CASSMRHWEKDTQYF. CDR3 nucleotide sequence: TGTGCCAGTAGTATGAGGCATTGGGAGAAGGATACGCAGTATTTT.

Concerning this clone: The sample carries other DNA sequences with the same CDR3. DNA for the CDR3: TGTGCCAGCAGTCTCGACAGGTTGAACACTGAAGCTTTCTTT. It yields the protein CASSLDRLNTEAFF. The chain carries TRBV28 and TRBJ1-1; perhaps TRBD1 as D (6 bases). Trimming cost V 5 bases and J 0 bases, with 10 bases left between them. The CDR3 runs to 14 residues. The germline V gene encodes CDR1 MDHEN and CDR2 SYDVKM.

J is TRBJ1-1 and V is TRBV7-9; D uncertain. CDR1 and CDR2 (germline): SEHNR, FQNEAQ (reference sequence). The germline V and J ends were trimmed by 5 bases and 0 bases, with 10 bases remaining between them. This CDR3 region has 14 residues. Written as DNA, the CDR3 is TGTGCCAGCAGCGACACGGGGATGAACACTGAAGCTTTCTTT. Translating gives CASSDTGMNTEAFF.

This clone was counted between two and nine times. The CDR3 loop is CASSLDTRGGTEAFF. The CDR3 bases are TGTGCCAGCAGCTTAGACACCCGGGGGGGTACTGAAGCTTTCTTT. The V and J genes are TRBV7-8 and TRBJ1-1; a weak D match, TRBD1 (5 bases). The CDR3 is 15 residues long. Germline CDR1 reads SGHVS; CDR2 reads FQNEAQ. The V end lost 1 base, the J end lost 5 bases, and 14 bases lay between the germline ends.

The V call is TRBV7-6, the J call TRBJ2-1, with TRBD2 matching over 10 bases. Germline CDR1 is SGHVS and CDR2 is FNYEAQ. The CDR3 consists of 14 residues. The junction had 5 bases not matched to a gene; V was cut back by 3 bases and J by 9 bases. CDR3 in amino acids: CASSLSGGAGEQFF. In DNA, the CDR3 is TGTGCCAGCAGCTTGAGCGGGGGGGCGGGTGAGCAGTTCTTC.